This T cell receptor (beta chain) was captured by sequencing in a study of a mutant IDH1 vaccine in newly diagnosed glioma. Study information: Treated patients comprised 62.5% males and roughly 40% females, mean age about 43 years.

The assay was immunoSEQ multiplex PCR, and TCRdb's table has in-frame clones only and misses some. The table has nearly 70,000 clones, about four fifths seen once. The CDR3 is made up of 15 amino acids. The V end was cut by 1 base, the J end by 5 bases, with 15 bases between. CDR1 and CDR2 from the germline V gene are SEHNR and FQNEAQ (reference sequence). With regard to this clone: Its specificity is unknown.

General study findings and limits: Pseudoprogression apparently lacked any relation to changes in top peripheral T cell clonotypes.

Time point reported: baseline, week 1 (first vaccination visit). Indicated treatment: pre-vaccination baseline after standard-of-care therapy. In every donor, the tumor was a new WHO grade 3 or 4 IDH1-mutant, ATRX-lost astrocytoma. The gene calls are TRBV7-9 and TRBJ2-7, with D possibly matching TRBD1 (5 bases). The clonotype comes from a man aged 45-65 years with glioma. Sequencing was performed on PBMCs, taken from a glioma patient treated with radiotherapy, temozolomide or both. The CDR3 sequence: CASSLGRVNRDEQYF. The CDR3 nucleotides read TGTGCCAGCAGCTTAGGCAGGGTGAATCGGGACGAGCAGTACTTC.